What follows is one TCR beta chain and its context. The clone's antigen remains unknown. Per-nucleotide qualities are absent, and no much larger clonotype sits a single base away. This record belongs to a study of radiotherapy plus CTLA-4 blockade in lung cancer (dated by TCRdb to 2017 to 2018). About the full investigation: Objective responses were observed in 15% to 20% of enrolled patients, and disease control was achieved in less than 35%. Study-level results and caveats: After treatment with radiotherapy and ipilimumab, TCR clones that originated in tumors expanded in peripheral blood. The strongest predictors of response, as reported, were early dynamic changes in blood T cell clones along with a rise in serum interferon-beta after radiation.

The library relied on the immunoSEQ multiplex PCR assay. TCRdb took this table from immuneACCESS and kept in-frame rearrangements with V and J called. Such tables lack part of the clones; where checked against another copy, unresolved V genes explain under half of the gap, and the rest is unexplained. Across this sample there are about 51,000 clones, with roughly 77% seen only once. The biggest ten clones account for 7.5% to 9.5% of the sample. The CDR1 and CDR2 encoded by the germline V gene (reference sequence) are LNHDA and SQIVND. Trimming costs V 7 bases and J 0 bases, and their ends lie 18 bases apart. The CDR3 numbers 17 residues from cysteine through phenylalanine. Only CDR3 DNA is held: 51 bases, read in frame from base 1. In this study, focal radiation therapy paired with CTLA-4 blockade (ipilimumab) was tested in patients who had chemo-refractory metastatic non-small-cell lung cancer.

The chain was built from TRBV19 and TRBJ1-4, with a weak D call of TRBD1 (6 bases match). This sequence originates from a human donor with non-small cell lung cancer who had a complete response to radiotherapy plus ipilimumab. Sequenced here: peripheral blood, sampled from a patient treated with radiotherapy plus ipilimumab. The nucleotide sequence is given as TGTGCCAGTAATCCGGGACACGGTTTTTCAACTAATGAAAAACTGTTTTTT. Translated, it reads CASNPGHGFSTNEKLFF.